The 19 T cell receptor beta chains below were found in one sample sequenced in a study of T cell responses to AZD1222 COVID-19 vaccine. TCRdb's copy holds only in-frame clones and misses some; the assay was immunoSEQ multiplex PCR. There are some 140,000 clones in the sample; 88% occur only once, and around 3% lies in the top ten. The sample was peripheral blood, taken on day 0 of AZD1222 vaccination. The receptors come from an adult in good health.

The CDR3 coding sequence is TGTGCCAGCAGCGCAGGGGGGGGACCCACCTCCTACAATGAGCAGTTCTTC. Its translation is CASSAGGGPTSYNEQFF. The rearrangement links TRBV7-9 to TRBJ2-1; D might be TRBD1 or TRBD2, each matching 7 bases. V lost 5 bases to trimming and J lost 0 bases, with 17 bases between them. The germline V gene encodes CDR1 SEHNR and CDR2 FQNEAQ (reference sequence). This CDR3 comprises 17 residues. Complete variable domain (other parts from reference TRBV7-9 and TRBJ2-1): DTGVSQNPRHKITKRGQNVTFRCDPISEHNRLYWYRQTLGQGPEFLTYFQNEAQLEKSRLLSDRFSAERPKGSFSTLEIQRTEQGDSAMYLCASSAGGGPTSYNEQFFGPGTRLTVL.

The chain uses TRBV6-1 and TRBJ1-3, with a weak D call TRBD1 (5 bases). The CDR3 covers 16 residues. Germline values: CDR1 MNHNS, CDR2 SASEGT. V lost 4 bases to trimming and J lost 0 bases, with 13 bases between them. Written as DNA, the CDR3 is TGTGCCAGCAGTGTAAGCAGGGATCTCTCTGGAAACACCATATATTTT. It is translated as CASSVSRDLSGNTIYF.

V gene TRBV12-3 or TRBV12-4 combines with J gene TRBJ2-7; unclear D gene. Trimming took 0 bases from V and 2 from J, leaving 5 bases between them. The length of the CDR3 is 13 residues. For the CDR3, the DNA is TGTGCCAGCAGTTTAGCAACGACCTACGAGCAGTACTTC. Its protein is CASSLATTYEQYF.

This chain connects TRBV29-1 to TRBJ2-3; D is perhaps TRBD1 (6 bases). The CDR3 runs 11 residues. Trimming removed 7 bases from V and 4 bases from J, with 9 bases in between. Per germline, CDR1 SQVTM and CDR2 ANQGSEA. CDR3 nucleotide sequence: TGCAGCGCTGGACAGTCAGATACGCAGTATTTT. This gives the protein CSAGQSDTQYF.

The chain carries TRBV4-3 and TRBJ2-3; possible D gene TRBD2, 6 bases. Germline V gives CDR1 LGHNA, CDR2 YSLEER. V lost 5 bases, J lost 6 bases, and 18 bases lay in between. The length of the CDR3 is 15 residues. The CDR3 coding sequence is TGCGCCAGCAGCTCCGGGGGACCCGGAAAGGATACGCAGTATTTT. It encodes CASSSGGPGKDTQYF.

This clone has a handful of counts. DNA of the CDR3: TGCGCCAGCAGCCAAGTCCTGGGGGGGACCTATGGCTACACCTTC. This codes for CASSQVLGGTYGYTF. The chain uses TRBV4-3 and TRBJ1-2; TRBD1 might be the D (5 bases). Trimming removed 1 base at V and 4 bases at J, with 13 bases between. CDR1 is LGHNA, CDR2 YSLEER, per germline. The CDR3 has 15 amino acids.

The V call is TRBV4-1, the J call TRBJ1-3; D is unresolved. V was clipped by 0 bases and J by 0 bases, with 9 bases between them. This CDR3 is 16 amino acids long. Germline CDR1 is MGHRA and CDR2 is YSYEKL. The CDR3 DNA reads TGCGCCAGCAGCCAAGATTGGGCTAACTCTGGAAACACCATATATTTT. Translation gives CASSQDWANSGNTIYF.

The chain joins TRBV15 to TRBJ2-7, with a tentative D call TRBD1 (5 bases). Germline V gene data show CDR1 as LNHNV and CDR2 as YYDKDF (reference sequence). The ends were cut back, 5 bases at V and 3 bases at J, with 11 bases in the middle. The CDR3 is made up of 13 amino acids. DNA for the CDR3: TGTGCCACCAGCCAGGACAAAGGCTACGAGCAGTACTTC. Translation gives CATSQDKGYEQYF.

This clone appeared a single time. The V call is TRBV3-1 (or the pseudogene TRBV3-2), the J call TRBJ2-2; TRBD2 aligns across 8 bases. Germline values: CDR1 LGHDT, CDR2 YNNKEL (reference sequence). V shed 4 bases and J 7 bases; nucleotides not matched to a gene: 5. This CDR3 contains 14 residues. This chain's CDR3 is CASSLGGASGELFF. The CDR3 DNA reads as TGTGCCAGCAGCCTCGGGGGGGCGAGCGGGGAGCTGTTTTTT.

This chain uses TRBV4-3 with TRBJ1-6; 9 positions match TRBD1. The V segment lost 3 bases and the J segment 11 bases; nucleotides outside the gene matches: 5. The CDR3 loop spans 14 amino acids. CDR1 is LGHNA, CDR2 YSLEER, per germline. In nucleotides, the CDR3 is TGCGCCAGCAGCCAGGGGACAGGGCGCACACCCCTCCACTTT. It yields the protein CASSQGTGRTPLHF.

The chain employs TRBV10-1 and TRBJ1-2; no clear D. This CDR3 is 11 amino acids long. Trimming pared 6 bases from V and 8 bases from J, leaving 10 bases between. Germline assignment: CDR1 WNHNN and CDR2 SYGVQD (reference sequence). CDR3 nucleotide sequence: TGCGCCAGCAGATGGGGAGGAGGCTACACCTTC. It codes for CASRWGGGYTF.

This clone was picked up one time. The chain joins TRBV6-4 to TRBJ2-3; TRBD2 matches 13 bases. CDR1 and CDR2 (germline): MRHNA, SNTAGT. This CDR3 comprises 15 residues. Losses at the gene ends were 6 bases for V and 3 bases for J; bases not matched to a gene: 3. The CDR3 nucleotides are TGTGCCAGCAGCGCACTAGCGGGGGGGACAGATACGCAGTATTTT. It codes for CASSALAGGTDTQYF.

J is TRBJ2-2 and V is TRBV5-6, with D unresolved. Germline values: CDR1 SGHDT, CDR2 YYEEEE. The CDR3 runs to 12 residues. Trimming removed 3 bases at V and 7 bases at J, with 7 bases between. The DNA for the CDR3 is TGTGCCAGCAGCTGGGCAAGCGGGGAGCTGTTTTTT. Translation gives CASSWASGELFF.

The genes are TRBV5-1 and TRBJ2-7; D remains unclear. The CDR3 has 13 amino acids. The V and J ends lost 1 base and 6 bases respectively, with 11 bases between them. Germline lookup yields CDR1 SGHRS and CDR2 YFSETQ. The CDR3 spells CASSLKRTGEQYF. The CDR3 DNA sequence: TGCGCCAGCAGCTTGAAGAGGACCGGCGAGCAGTACTTC.

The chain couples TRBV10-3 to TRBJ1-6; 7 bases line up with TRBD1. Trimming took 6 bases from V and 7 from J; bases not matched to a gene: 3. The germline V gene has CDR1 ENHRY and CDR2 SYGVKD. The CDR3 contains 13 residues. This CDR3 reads CAIRGTENSPLHF. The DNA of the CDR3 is TGTGCCATCAGAGGGACAGAAAATTCACCCCTCCACTTT.

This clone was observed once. The CDR3 is CASIKTGASYNEQFF. The CDR3 DNA follows: TGTGCCAGTATCAAGACAGGAGCCTCCTACAATGAGCAGTTCTTC. The chain combines TRBV19 with TRBJ2-1, with D tentatively TRBD1 (6 bases). Trimming took 7 bases from V and 0 from J, leaving 13 bases between them. Germline V lookup: CDR1 LNHDA, CDR2 SQIVND (reference sequence). The CDR3 totals 15 residues.

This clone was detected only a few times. The CDR3 region is CASSHEGQNYGYTF. Written as DNA, the CDR3 is TGTGCCAGCAGCCATGAAGGACAGAACTATGGCTACACCTTC. V gene TRBV3-1 (or the pseudogene TRBV3-2) combines with J gene TRBJ1-2, with a possible D match to TRBD1 (6 bases). There are 14 residues in the CDR3. Trimming took off 3 bases at V and 2 bases at J, with 10 bases between the two ends. CDR1 and CDR2 (germline): LGHDT, YNNKEL (reference sequence).

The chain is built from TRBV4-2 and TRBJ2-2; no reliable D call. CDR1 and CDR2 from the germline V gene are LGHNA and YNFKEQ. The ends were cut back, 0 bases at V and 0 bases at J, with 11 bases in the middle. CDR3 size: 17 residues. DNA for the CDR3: TGTGCCAGCAGCCAAGAGCGTCCTAGGACGAACACCGGGGAGCTGTTTTTT. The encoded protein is CASSQERPRTNTGELFF.

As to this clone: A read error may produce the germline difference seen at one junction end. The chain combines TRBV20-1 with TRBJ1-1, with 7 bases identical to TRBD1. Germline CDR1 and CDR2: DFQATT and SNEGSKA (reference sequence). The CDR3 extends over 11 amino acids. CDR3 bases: TGCAGTGCTAGCCCGGGACAGCTTACGACCTTT. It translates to CSASPGQLTTF.